A single sample gave rise to the 27 T cell receptor beta chains below, sequenced in a study of OX40 agonist ivuxolimab in advanced cancers. TCRdb keeps only in-frame clones here, not all; method: immunoSEQ multiplex PCR. The sample includes 40,000 to 45,000 clones, just over 85% of them seen just once. This specimen was CD4+ or CD8+ T cells sorted from blood, taken in a trial of the OX40 agonist ivuxolimab. These receptors originate from an adult with an advanced solid tumor such as melanoma, head and neck, liver or kidney cancer.

The chain carries TRBV29-1 and TRBJ2-2; TRBD1 matches at 8 bases. This CDR3 spans 14 amino acids. V lost 5 bases and J lost 5; bases outside the gene matches: 7. CDR1 SQVTM and CDR2 ANQGSEA come from the germline V gene. The CDR3 protein is CSVTTGEFTGELFF. CDR3 DNA sequence: TGCAGCGTTACGACAGGGGAGTTTACCGGGGAGCTGTTTTTT.

The CDR3 DNA follows: TGTGCCAGCAGCTTACGTGACTACCTACCCGATGAGCAGTTCTTC. Protein sequence: CASSLRDYLPDEQFF. The chain joins TRBV11-2 to TRBJ2-1; possible D gene TRBD2, 5 bases. The CDR3 consists of 15 residues. The V end was cut by 2 bases, the J end by 8 bases, with 16 bases between. The germline CDR1 and CDR2 sequences are SGHAT and FQNNGV.

This clone was observed once. J is TRBJ2-6 and V is TRBV4-2; a weak D match, TRBD2 (6 bases). Germline values: CDR1 LGHNA, CDR2 YNFKEQ. The V and J ends lost 4 bases and 0 bases respectively, with 13 bases between them. The CDR3 is 17 amino acids. The CDR3 spells CASSPSEEGSGANVLTF. The CDR3 DNA reads as TGTGCCAGCAGCCCCTCCGAGGAGGGCTCTGGGGCCAACGTCCTGACTTTC.

This chain links TRBV7-9 with TRBJ2-7; D gene uncertain. Germline lookup yields CDR1 SEHNR and CDR2 FQNEAQ (reference sequence). This CDR3 spans 12 amino acids. Trimming removed 1 base at V and 6 bases at J, with 7 bases between. The CDR3 sequence: CASSLGSFEQYF. The DNA of the CDR3 is TGTGCCAGCAGCTTAGGATCGTTCGAGCAGTACTTC.

This clone was observed a single time. This rearrangement joins TRBV15 to TRBJ1-2; TRBD1 is a possible D gene (6 bases). CDR3 length: 14 residues. V was trimmed by 9 bases and J by 2 bases, leaving 16 bases between them. Germline values: CDR1 LNHNV, CDR2 YYDKDF (reference sequence). The CDR3 loop reads CATQRGAVNYGYTF. The CDR3 DNA sequence: TGTGCCACTCAGCGGGGGGCGGTGAACTATGGCTACACCTTC.

By sample fraction, this clone is medium-sized (0.01 to 0.1%). CDR3 in amino acids: CASSQESTGELFF. For the CDR3, the DNA is TGTGCCAGCAGCCAAGAATCCACCGGGGAGCTGTTTTTT. J is TRBJ2-2 and V is TRBV4-2, with D unresolved. V gave up 0 bases and J gave up 4 bases, with 3 bases separating them. Germline lookup yields CDR1 LGHNA and CDR2 YNFKEQ. This CDR3 is built from 13 residues.

The chain joins TRBV30 to TRBJ2-7; TRBD1 aligns across 10 bases. The ends lost 1 base at V and 2 bases at J; junction bases unmatched: 8. Germline CDR1 is GTSNPN and CDR2 is SVGIG (reference sequence). The CDR3 runs 16 residues. The CDR3 DNA follows: TGTGCCTGGAGTGGGGGCGGCGGACAGGGGGCCTACGAGCAGTACTTC. Translation gives CAWSGGGGQGAYEQYF.

This chain links TRBV18 with TRBJ2-7, with D possibly being TRBD2 (6 bases). Germline V gene lookup returns CDR1 KGHSH and CDR2 LQKENI. The CDR3 totals 15 residues. V lost 2 bases and J 3 bases, leaving 14 bases between the germline ends. The CDR3 nucleotides are TGTGCCAGCTCACCAGCCCGGACTAACCTCTACGAGCAGTACTTC. Its translation is CASSPARTNLYEQYF.

This clone was seen more than once but under ten times. The CDR3 spells CASSYPGRNGYTF. The CDR3 DNA reads as TGTGCCAGCAGTTACCCGGGGCGCAATGGCTACACCTTC. The V gene is TRBV6-5, the J gene TRBJ1-2; D perhaps matches TRBD1 (5 bases). This CDR3 has 13 residues. V was shortened by 2 bases and J by 6 bases, with 10 bases between the two germline ends. In germline, CDR1 is MNHEY, CDR2 SVGAGI.

CDR3 sequence reads: CASSPTGSGGITDTQYF. In nucleotides, the CDR3 is TGTGCCAGCTCACCGACCGGGTCTGGCGGAATCACAGATACGCAGTATTTT. The rearrangement uses TRBV18 and TRBJ2-3; D uncertain. V was pared by 3 bases and J by 2 bases, with 18 bases between. Germline loops: CDR1 KGHSH, CDR2 LQKENI. The CDR3 runs to 17 residues.

The chain carries TRBV5-5 and TRBJ1-3; no definite D call. This CDR3 spans 11 amino acids. Germline loops: CDR1 SGHKS, CDR2 YYEKEE (reference sequence). Trimming took off 1 base at V and 7 bases at J, with 3 bases between the two ends. CDR3 sequence: CASSLWNTIYF. The CDR3, as DNA: TGTGCCAGCAGCTTGTGGAACACCATATATTTT.

V and J are TRBV7-6 and TRBJ2-5, with 9 bases aligning to TRBD2. CDR3 length: 15 residues. Trimming removed 2 bases from V and 2 bases from J; junction bases left unmatched: 3. Germline CDR1 and CDR2: SGHVS and FNYEAQ. The CDR3 bases are TGTGCCAGCAGCTTAAGCGCGGGGGGGCAAGAGACCCAGTACTTC. Translating it yields CASSLSAGGQETQYF.

The CDR3, as DNA: TGTGCCAGCGGCCGGGACCGCGCCTCGCAGGGGACCCAGTACTTC. Translated, it gives CASGRDRASQGTQYF. This chain uses TRBV11-2 with TRBJ2-5; D assignment may be TRBD1 or TRBD2 (5 bases each). The V and J ends lost 8 bases and 7 bases respectively, with 23 bases between them. The CDR3 is 15 amino acids. Germline V lookup: CDR1 SGHAT, CDR2 FQNNGV. The full variable domain, its missing parts supplied by reference TRBV11-2 and TRBJ2-5, is EAGVAQSPRYKIIEKRQSVAFWCNPISGHATLYWYQQILGQGPKLLIQFQNNGVVDDSQLPKDRFSAERLKGVDSTLKIQPAKLEDSAVYLCASGRDRASQGTQYFGPGTRLLVL.

The chain carries TRBV15 and TRBJ1-4; D remains ambiguous. From germline, CDR1 is LNHNV and CDR2 YYDKDF (reference sequence). The CDR3 extends over 12 amino acids. The ends were cut back, 6 bases at V and 8 bases at J, with 10 bases in the middle. This CDR3 reads CATRRAQEKLFF. The CDR3 DNA reads as TGTGCCACCAGGAGGGCCCAGGAAAAACTGTTTTTT. Drawing the rest from reference TRBV15 and TRBJ1-4, the complete variable domain is DAMVIQNPRYQVTQFGKPVTLSCSQTLNHNVMYWYQQKSSQAPKLLFHYYDKDFNNEADTPDNFQSRRPNTSFCFLDIRSPGLGDTAMYLCATRRAQEKLFFGSGTQLSVL.

The chain links TRBV7-3 to TRBJ1-4, with 8 nucleotides matching TRBD1. The germline CDR1 and CDR2 sequences are SGHTA and FQGTGA. The CDR3 loop spans 15 amino acids. V gave up 5 bases and J gave up 6 bases; unmatched junction bases: 8. CDR3 loop: CASSRSDRVDEKLFF. The CDR3 DNA follows: TGTGCCAGCAGCCGATCGGACAGGGTTGATGAAAAACTGTTTTTT.

Concerning this clone: The junction and the germline gene differ at one end; a read error may be behind it. This chain connects TRBV7-3 to TRBJ1-2; D call uncertain. This CDR3 has 12 residues. Looked up from germline, CDR1 is SGHTA and CDR2 is FQGTGA. CDR3: CASSLTSGSKTF. For the CDR3, the DNA is TGTGCCAGCAGCCTAACCTCCGGGTCTAAAACCTTC.

The chain is built from TRBV6-6 and TRBJ2-7; 12 positions agree with TRBD2. The CDR3 is made up of 15 amino acids. Germline-derived CDR1 and CDR2 are MNHNY and SVGAGI (reference sequence). V lost 6 bases to trimming and J lost 6 bases; unmatched junction nucleotides: 9. The CDR3 spells CASRTTSGGISEQYV. CDR3 in DNA: TGTGCCAGCAGAACGACTAGCGGGGGAATCTCCGAGCAGTACGTC.

This sequence joins TRBV9 and TRBJ1-1; no reliable D call. Trimming left V 1 base short and J 4 bases short, with 11 bases between. Looked up from germline, CDR1 is SGDLS and CDR2 is YYNGEE. CDR3 length: 14 amino acids. The CDR3 region is CASSVSSLATEAFF. CDR3 bases: TGTGCCAGCAGCGTATCTTCGCTAGCCACTGAAGCTTTCTTT. The complete variable domain, with remaining parts taken from reference TRBV9 and TRBJ1-1, reads DSGVTQTPKHLITATGQRVTLRCSPRSGDLSVYWYQQSLDQGLQFLIQYYNGEERAKGNILERFSAQQFPDLHSELNLSSLELGDSALYFCASSVSSLATEAFFGQGTRLTVV.

The V call is TRBV4-1, the J call TRBJ2-1; D is possibly TRBD2 (5 bases). Trimming took off 3 bases at V and 1 base at J, with 16 bases between the two ends. Germline V lookup: CDR1 MGHRA, CDR2 YSYEKL. The CDR3 runs to 17 residues. The CDR3: CASSHYLLEDSYNEQFF. In DNA form, the CDR3 reads TGCGCCAGCAGCCACTACCTTTTGGAGGATTCCTACAATGAGCAGTTCTTC.

Points on this clone: An end of the junction differs from the germline gene, which may be a read error. V gene TRBV5-6 combines with J gene TRBJ2-6, with D perhaps being TRBD1 or TRBD2 (5 bases each). Germline-derived CDR1 and CDR2 are SGHDT and YYEEEE. The CDR3 covers 14 residues. The CDR3 protein is CASSFPNGANALTF. In DNA, the CDR3 is TGTGCCAGCAGCTTCCCAAACGGGGCCAACGCCCTGACTTTC.

The chain carries TRBV5-1 and TRBJ2-1; 11 bases are a match to TRBD2. This CDR3 spans 17 amino acids. The junction had 7 bases not matched to a gene; V was cut back by 0 bases and J by 5 bases. Germline V gene data show CDR1 as SGHRS and CDR2 as YFSETQ. Here the CDR3 reads CASSLVSGGAKDNEQFF. CDR3 bases: TGCGCCAGCAGCTTGGTTAGCGGGGGGGCGAAAGACAATGAGCAGTTCTTC.

The J gene is TRBJ1-5, the V gene TRBV6-5; 8 positions agree with TRBD1. Germline loops: CDR1 MNHEY, CDR2 SVGAGI. The CDR3 extends over 13 amino acids. V shed 0 bases, J shed 11 bases, and the junction held 3 bases outside the gene matches. The DNA of the CDR3 is TGTGCCAGCAGTTACTCCACAGGGGGGACCCAGCATTTT. As protein: CASSYSTGGTQHF.

V usage is TRBV5-3 and J usage is TRBJ1-6; D uncertain. TRBV5-3 is an open reading frame whose function is uncertain. The V end lost 0 bases, the J end lost 0 bases, and 13 bases lay between the germline ends. This CDR3 has 18 amino acids. This chain's CDR3 is CARSLEVRLSSYNSPLHF. Here the CDR3 DNA reads TGTGCCAGAAGCTTGGAGGTCCGCCTAAGCTCCTATAATTCACCCCTCCACTTT.

Only a few counts were recorded for this clone. The chain is built from TRBV6-5 and TRBJ2-2; 11 bases agree with TRBD1. The CDR3 spans 16 residues. Germline loops: CDR1 MNHEY, CDR2 SVGAGI. Trimming took 4 bases from V and 6 from J; bases not matched to a gene: 7. CDR3 sequence reads: CASSSSPGQGAGELFF. As DNA, the CDR3 is TGTGCCAGCAGTTCGTCTCCGGGACAGGGGGCCGGGGAGCTGTTTTTT.

This sequence joins TRBV27 and TRBJ2-7; 8 positions agree with TRBD1. V gave up 5 bases and J gave up 4 bases; unmatched junction bases: 10. Germline CDR1 reads MNHEY; CDR2 reads SMNVEV (reference sequence). This CDR3 has 15 residues. The CDR3 DNA is TGTGCCAGCAGTGGACAGGGTCTTCCGTTATACGAGCAGTACTTC. It yields the protein CASSGQGLPLYEQYF.

This clone has only a few counts. J is TRBJ2-2 and V is TRBV27; D uncertain. CDR3 length equals 14 residues. The V end lost 5 bases, the J end lost 6 bases, and 13 bases lay between the germline ends. Germline V CDR1 and CDR2: MNHEY, SMNVEV (reference sequence). CDR3 region: CASSLGSAAGELFF. In DNA, the CDR3 is TGTGCCAGCAGTCTAGGGTCAGCCGCCGGGGAGCTGTTTTTT.

This chain joins TRBV7-3 and TRBJ2-3; D might be TRBD1 or TRBD2, each matching 6 bases. The germline V and J ends were trimmed by 3 bases and 2 bases, with 15 bases remaining between them. Germline V CDR1 and CDR2: SGHTA, FQGTGA. The CDR3 has 16 residues. CDR3 in DNA: TGTGCCAGCAGCTTCTCGCCCCGGGGGCTCACAGATACGCAGTATTTT. The encoded protein is CASSFSPRGLTDTQYF.